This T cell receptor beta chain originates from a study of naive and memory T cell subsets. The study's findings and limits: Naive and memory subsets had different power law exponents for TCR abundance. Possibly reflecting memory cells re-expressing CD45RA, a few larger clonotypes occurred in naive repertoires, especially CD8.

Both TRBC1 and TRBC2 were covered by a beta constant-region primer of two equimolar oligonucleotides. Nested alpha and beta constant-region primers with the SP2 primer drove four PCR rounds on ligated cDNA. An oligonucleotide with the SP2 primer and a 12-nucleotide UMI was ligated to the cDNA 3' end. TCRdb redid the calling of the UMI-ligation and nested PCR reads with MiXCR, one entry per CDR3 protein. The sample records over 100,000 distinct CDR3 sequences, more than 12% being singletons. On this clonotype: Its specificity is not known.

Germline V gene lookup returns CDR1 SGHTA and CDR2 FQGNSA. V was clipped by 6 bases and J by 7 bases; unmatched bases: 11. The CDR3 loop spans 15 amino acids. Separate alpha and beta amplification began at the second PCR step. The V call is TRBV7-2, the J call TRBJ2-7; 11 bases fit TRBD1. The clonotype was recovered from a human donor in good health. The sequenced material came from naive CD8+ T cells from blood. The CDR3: CASRLTGQGAQEQYF. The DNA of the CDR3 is TGTGCCAGCAGACTCACAGGACAGGGGGCTCAAGAGCAGTACTTC.